This is a list of T cell receptor beta chains from one sample in a study of blood T cell repertoires in COVID-19. The repertoire was sequenced with immunoSEQ multiplex PCR; TCRdb's copy has only in-frame clones and lacks some. The table shows some 65,000 clones, with approximately 84% occurring only once. Sample: peripheral blood. Receptors were obtained from a man in his forties with COVID-19, enrolled during active disease. Both conserved end residues are part of each CDR3. Each record gives: J gene, clone size, D gene, V gene, CDR3 DNA, CDR3 protein. A D gene is named only where the DNA matches it firmly. Only some rows state a clone size, as once, few, many or a class for expanded clones.

TRBJ2-1,-,TRBD2,TRBV7-8,TGTGCCAGCAGACCGACGGGACTAGGTGGGAATGAGCAGTTCTTC,CASRPTGLGGNEQFF
TRBJ2-7,-,-,TRBV7-4,TGTGCCAGCAGCTTAGAGATCCGAGTAGAGAGCTCCTACGAGCAGTACTTC,CASSLEIRVESSYEQYF
TRBJ1-4,-,-,TRBV30,TGTGCCTGGAACCAGGGTGGTAATGAAAAACTGTTTTTT,CAWNQGGNEKLFF
TRBJ2-1,-,-,TRBV14,TGTGCCAGCAGCAGTCAGGGTTTCAATGAGCAGTTCTTC,CASSSQGFNEQFF
TRBJ2-7,-,TRBD1,TRBV6-6,TGTGCCAGCAGAGCCGGGACAGGGTCATACGAGCAGTACTTC,CASRAGTGSYEQYF
TRBJ2-1,-,-,TRBV7-9,TGTGCCAGCAGCATAGTGGTCGGGGAGCAGTTCTTC,CASSIVVGEQFF
TRBJ1-1,-,-,TRBV5-1,TGCGCCAGCAGCTTGGATAGGGGTGCCTCTGAAGCTTTCTTT,CASSLDRGASEAFF
TRBJ2-1,-,TRBD2,TRBV5-1,TGCGCCAGCAGCTTCGGACTAGCGGGGGGCAATGAGCAGTTCTTC,CASSFGLAGGNEQFF
TRBJ1-2,-,-,TRBV5-1,TGCGCCAGCAGCCAACAGGGTACTTATGGCTACACCTTC,CASSQQGTYGYTF
TRBJ1-1,-,-,TRBV2,TGTGCCAGCAGGGGAGACCTAGGAAAAGAAGCTTTCTTT,CASRGDLGKEAFF
TRBJ2-1,-,TRBD1,TRBV10-3,TGTGCCTCCAAGGGACAGGGTGTGAATGAGCAGTTCTTC,CASKGQGVNEQFF
TRBJ1-4,-,-,TRBV3-1/TRBV3-2,TGTGCCAGCAGCCCGCCGGGGAGTACTCCTAATGAAAAACTGTTTTTT,CASSPPGSTPNEKLFF
TRBJ1-2,few,TRBD1,TRBV19,TGTGCCAGTAGTATACACAGGGGCCCCTATGGCTACACCTTC,CASSIHRGPYGYTF
TRBJ1-2,-,-,TRBV7-9,TGTGCCAGCAGCTTAGTCGGTAGATCGAGGGCTGGCTACACCTTC,CASSLVGRSRAGYTF
TRBJ1-1,-,-,TRBV5-4,TGTGCCAGCAGCTTGGACGGCAGGGCAGGGACTGAAGCTTTCTTT,CASSLDGRAGTEAFF
TRBJ1-1,-,-,TRBV12-5,TGTGCTAGTGGTCCGGGGAACACTGAAGCTTTCTTT,CASGPGNTEAFF
TRBJ1-2,-,-,TRBV7-2,TGTGCCAGCAGCTTAACGGGTAACAGGGGCTACACCTTC,CASSLTGNRGYTF
TRBJ1-5,-,TRBD1,TRBV28,TGTGCCAGCAGTCCTCTAGGGACAGGGGTTAAGCCCCAGCATTTT,CASSPLGTGVKPQHF
TRBJ2-7,-,TRBD1,TRBV3-1/TRBV3-2,TGTGCCAGCAGCCCCGGGACAGGAGTTTTGCAGTACTTC,CASSPGTGVLQYF
TRBJ2-7,-,TRBD1,TRBV28,TGTGCCATCACAGGGGCCTACGAGCAGTACTTC,CAITGAYEQYF
TRBJ1-4,-,-,TRBV5-5,TGTGCCAGCAGCTTGGAAGCCCTTAATGAAAAACTGTTTTTT,CASSLEALNEKLFF
TRBJ2-7,-,TRBD2,TRBV4-2,TGTGCCAGCAGCCAAGAGGGACGGGGGGGCCCCTACGAGCAGTACTTC,CASSQEGRGGPYEQYF
TRBJ1-2,-,TRBD1,TRBV5-1,TGCGCCAGCAGCTCGAGACAGGGGGCCTCCGTTCATGGCTACACCTTC,CASSSRQGASVHGYTF
TRBJ2-5,-,TRBD2,TRBV2,TGTGCCAGCAGTGGTTCGGTAGCGGGGGGGAAAGAGACCCAGTACTTC,CASSGSVAGGKETQYF
TRBJ2-7,once,-,TRBV20-1,TGCAGTGCTAGTTTCAGCTACGAGCAGTACTTC,CSASFSYEQYF
TRBJ1-3,once,TRBD1,TRBV6-5,TGTGCCAGCAGTTACTCGACAGGGGCGGGTGGAAACACCATATATTTT,CASSYSTGAGGNTIYF
TRBJ1-4,-,-,TRBV2,TGTGCCAGTGTTTTGGGGGCTTTTGAAAAACTGTTTTTT,CASVLGAFEKLFF
TRBJ1-2,-,-,TRBV5-5,TGTGCCAGCAGCCAGTGGTCGCGGGGAGGAGTCTATGGCTACACCTTC,CASSQWSRGGVYGYTF
TRBJ1-5,-,TRBD1,TRBV6-4,TGTGCCAGCAGAAGACAGGGGAGTCAGCCCCAGCATTTT,CASRRQGSQPQHF
TRBJ1-3,few,-,TRBV20-1,TGCAGTGCTAGTCCAGATGGACTTTCTGGAAACACCATATATTTT,CSASPDGLSGNTIYF
TRBJ2-1,-,TRBD1,TRBV7-3,TGTGCCAGCAGCCCCGACAGGGGGGGTTACAATGAGCAGTTCTTC,CASSPDRGGYNEQFF
TRBJ2-7,-,-,TRBV5-4,TGTGCCAGCAGCGGGTCGGGATACGAGCAGTACTTC,CASSGSGYEQYF
TRBJ1-5,-,TRBD1,TRBV2,TGTGCCAGCAGCTTCGGGACAGGAAGATATAGCAATCAGCCCCAGCATTTT,CASSFGTGRYSNQPQHF
TRBJ1-1,-,-,TRBV30,TGTGCCTGGAGTGTCGGCGGAGAAGCTTTCTTT,CAWSVGGEAFF
TRBJ1-4,few,-,TRBV2,TGTGCCAGCAGACCCAGGACAGCAACTAATGAAAAACTGTTTTTT,CASRPRTATNEKLFF
TRBJ1-3,-,-,TRBV14,TGTGCCAGCAGCCAAGATCTAAGGAGCTCTGGAAACACCATATATTTT,CASSQDLRSSGNTIYF
TRBJ2-7,few,TRBD2,TRBV6-6,TGTGCCAGCAGTGCATACTCCGGGACTAGAAACGAGCAGTACTTC,CASSAYSGTRNEQYF
TRBJ1-1,-,TRBD1,TRBV5-1,TGCGCCAGCAGCTTGGACGGACAGGGCTTTGAAGCTTTCTTT,CASSLDGQGFEAFF
TRBJ2-7,-,TRBD2,TRBV25-1,TGTGCCAGCAGTGGCGGGGGGGCCTACGAGCAGTACTTC,CASSGGGAYEQYF
TRBJ2-7,-,TRBD2,TRBV27,TGTGCCAGCAGGAACCTAGCGGGGGGCCTCTACGAGCAGTACTTC,CASRNLAGGLYEQYF
TRBJ1-5,-,-,TRBV30,TGTGCCTGGAGTCGGGGAGCTAATAGCAATCAGCCCCAGCATTTT,CAWSRGANSNQPQHF
TRBJ2-1,-,-,TRBV7-2,TGTGCCAGCAGCCTTATAGGGGCGAATGAGCAGTTCTTC,CASSLIGANEQFF
TRBJ2-5,-,TRBD1,TRBV4-2,TGTGCCAGCAGCGCGGGACAGGGGTATGAGACCCAGTACTTC,CASSAGQGYETQYF
TRBJ1-1,-,-,TRBV30,TGTGCGGGGACTGGGGAAAGAAGAGCTGAAGCTTTCTTT,CAGTGERRAEAFF
TRBJ1-2,-,-,TRBV3-1/TRBV3-2,TGTGCCAGCAGCCCCGGTACCTATGGCTACACCTTC,CASSPGTYGYTF
TRBJ2-5,-,TRBD1,TRBV12-5,TGTGCTAGTGGTTTGGGCCTTCTACAGGGGGTGGGAGAGACCCAGTACTTC,CASGLGLLQGVGETQYF
TRBJ2-2,-,TRBD1,TRBV12-5,TGTGCTAGTGGGCTGACAGGGTTGCTAAGGTACACCGGGGAGCTGTTTTTT,CASGLTGLLRYTGELFF
TRBJ2-5,-,-,TRBV3-1/TRBV3-2,TGTGCCAGCAGCCAAGATCACCAGGAGACCCAGTACTTC,CASSQDHQETQYF
TRBJ1-1,once,TRBD1,TRBV19,TGTGCCAGTAGTAGAGAACAGGGGGCTAACACTGAAGCTTTCTTT,CASSREQGANTEAFF
TRBJ2-2,-,-,TRBV27,TGTGCCAGCAGTTTGCAAGGACAGCTCCTGAACACCGGGGAGCTGTTTTTT,CASSLQGQLLNTGELFF
TRBJ1-4,-,-,TRBV11-2,TGTGCCAGCAGCTTAGATCCGGCTAGAGGGGAAAAACTGTTTTTT,CASSLDPARGEKLFF
TRBJ2-6,-,-,TRBV18,TGTGCCAGCTCACCCTCGGGAACGGGGGCCAACGTCCTGACTTTC,CASSPSGTGANVLTF
TRBJ2-1,once,TRBD2,TRBV28,TGTGCCAGCAGCCCCGCCGGGGGGGGTAATGACAATGAGCAGTTCTTC,CASSPAGGGNDNEQFF
TRBJ1-1,-,-,TRBV5-1,TGCGCCAGCAGCTTGAAGTCAGACACTGAAGCTTTCTTT,CASSLKSDTEAFF
TRBJ1-1,-,-,TRBV6-1,TGTGCCAGCAGTGGTGATAAGTGGGGGGGAAGGGGCACTGAAGCTTTCTTT,CASSGDKWGGRGTEAFF
TRBJ2-7,-,-,TRBV28,TGTGCCAGCAGCCTACTCGGCTACGAGCAGTACTTC,CASSLLGYEQYF
TRBJ2-2,-,-,TRBV3-1/TRBV3-2,TGTGCCAGCAGCCCCGGGGAGACCGGGGAGCTGTTTTTT,CASSPGETGELFF
TRBJ1-2,-,TRBD1,TRBV10-1,TGCGCCAGCAGTGGGTGGGTGGACAGGGGAGGGTATGGCTACACCTTC,CASSGWVDRGGYGYTF
TRBJ2-6,-,-,TRBV6-5,TGTGCCAGCAGACCTTACAGGGATGGGGCCAACGTCCTGACTTTC,CASRPYRDGANVLTF
TRBJ1-4,-,-,TRBV28,TGTGCCAGCAGTCCAGGGAATAATGAAAAACTGTTTTTT,CASSPGNNEKLFF